Following are 18 T cell receptor beta chains from one sample sequenced in a study of CD8+ T cells in alopecia areata. Extracted RNA was reverse transcribed into cDNA, the sequencing template. Some clones are missing from TCRdb's copy, which holds only in-frame ones; the method was immunoSEQ multiplex PCR. The sample lists 250,000 or so clones; 67% were seen once. The sample was CD4+ T cells sorted from blood, taken at week 0. The receptors shown here come from a human donor with alopecia areata.

This clone has only one observation. The rearrangement uses TRBV2 and TRBJ1-1; D is unresolved. This CDR3 contains 11 residues. V lost 7 bases, J lost 0 bases, and 3 bases lay in between. Germline V gene data show CDR1 as SNHLY and CDR2 as FYNNEI. The CDR3 region has the DNA TGTGCCAGCACCTTGAACACTGAAGCTTTCTTT. This gives the protein CASTLNTEAFF.

The chain uses TRBV5-6 and TRBJ2-7; D ambiguous. The germline V and J ends were trimmed by 4 bases and 3 bases, with 11 bases remaining between them. Germline V gene lookup returns CDR1 SGHDT and CDR2 YYEEEE. The CDR3 is 13 residues long. The CDR3 DNA sequence: TGTGCCAGCAGCGTCAGTGGCAGCTACGAGCAGTACTTC. Translated, it gives CASSVSGSYEQYF.

The chain is built from TRBV30 and TRBJ2-5, with D possibly being TRBD2 (5 bases). With 2 bases removed from V and 1 base from J, the gap between germline ends came to 11 bases. The CDR3 covers 14 residues. Germline V lookup: CDR1 GTSNPN, CDR2 SVGIG (reference sequence). CDR3 loop: CAWSPGIVQETQYF. The DNA of the CDR3 is TGTGCCTGGAGTCCCGGGATAGTCCAAGAGACCCAGTACTTC.

This clone was observed a few times. In DNA, the CDR3 is TGTGCCAGCAGCTCCCGGAGGGATCAGCCCCAGCATTTT. Protein sequence: CASSSRRDQPQHF. The chain couples TRBV27 to TRBJ1-5; D gene uncertain. The CDR3 loop spans 13 amino acids. Germline lookup yields CDR1 MNHEY and CDR2 SMNVEV (reference sequence). V was shortened by 6 bases and J by 5 bases, with 11 bases between the two germline ends.

The rearrangement joins TRBV30 to TRBJ2-3; TRBD2 might be the D (5 bases). Germline assignment: CDR1 GTSNPN and CDR2 SVGIG (reference sequence). The CDR3 loop spans 13 amino acids. Trimming took 4 bases from V and 5 from J, leaving 13 bases between them. The DNA for the CDR3 is TGTGCCTGGACTCTACGAGGAGGAGATACGCAGTATTTT. Translating it yields CAWTLRGGDTQYF.

The chain recombines TRBV5-6 with TRBJ2-1, with TRBD2 matching over 8 bases. This CDR3 has 13 residues. Germline trimming cut 7 bases from V and 6 bases from J; bases unmatched to any gene: 6. The germline V gene has CDR1 SGHDT and CDR2 YYEEEE. DNA of the CDR3: TGTGCCAGCGTTAGCGGGGACCTCAATGAGCAGTTCTTC. The encoded protein is CASVSGDLNEQFF.

The chain uses TRBV11-2 and TRBJ1-6; D gene uncertain. Trimming shortened V by 4 bases and J by 17 bases, and 12 bases separated the two germline ends. Germline V lookup: CDR1 SGHAT, CDR2 FQNNGV. The length of the CDR3 is 11 residues. CDR3 sequence: CASSSPHRIHF. The CDR3 DNA is TGTGCCAGCAGCTCTCCTCACCGCATCCACTTT.

The V and J genes are TRBV4-3 and TRBJ2-1; 9 bases match TRBD1. CDR3 size: 16 residues. Trimming removed 4 bases from V and 0 bases from J; junction bases left unmatched: 4. Germline CDR1 reads LGHNA; CDR2 reads YSLEER. The CDR3 coding sequence is TGCGCCAGCAGCCGGGCGACAGGGGGCTCCTACAATGAGCAGTTCTTC. This encodes CASSRATGGSYNEQFF.

The chain recombines TRBV5-1 with TRBJ2-3; TRBD1 or TRBD2 may be the D gene (6 bases each). The V gene lost 3 bases and the J gene lost 3 bases, with 11 bases spanning the gap. There are 14 residues in the CDR3. Germline loops: CDR1 SGHRS, CDR2 YFSETQ. This CDR3 reads CASSSGGGTDTQYF. The CDR3 region has the DNA TGCGCCAGCAGCTCTGGAGGGGGAACAGATACGCAGTATTTT.

This sequence joins TRBV15 and TRBJ1-1; D remains ambiguous. V was clipped by 5 bases and J by 1 base, with 8 bases between them. The CDR3 has 13 residues. The germline V gene encodes CDR1 LNHNV and CDR2 YYDKDF (reference sequence). The CDR3 reads CATSPRWNTEAFF. CDR3 in DNA: TGTGCCACCAGCCCAAGGTGGAACACTGAAGCTTTCTTT.

The chain is built from TRBV5-6 and TRBJ2-5; D unresolved. V lost 4 bases, J lost 4 bases, and 14 bases lay in between. The CDR3 is 14 residues long. Germline V gives CDR1 SGHDT, CDR2 YYEEEE. CDR3 nucleotide sequence: TGTGCCAGCAGCCTCCAGAGGTTGGGAGAGACCCAGTACTTC. It encodes CASSLQRLGETQYF.

The CDR3 nucleotides are TGTGCCAGCAGTGAATACAGGGAGGACGGGGAGCTGTTTTTT. Translating gives CASSEYREDGELFF. The genes are TRBV2 and TRBJ2-2, with D perhaps TRBD1 or TRBD2 (6 bases each). Germline V gene sequence: CDR1 SNHLY, CDR2 FYNNEI. The V and J ends lost 2 bases and 7 bases respectively, with 11 bases between them. The CDR3 runs 14 residues.

The CDR3 bases are TGCAGCGTTCGTGGTCCTAATGAAAAACTGTTTTTT. Translated: CSVRGPNEKLFF. The chain recombines TRBV29-1 with TRBJ1-4, with D uncertain. V was pared by 5 bases and J by 3 bases, with 7 bases between. Germline V CDR1 and CDR2: SQVTM, ANQGSEA. This CDR3 comprises 12 residues. The full variable domain, rest sourced from reference TRBV29-1 and TRBJ1-4, is SAVISQKPSRDICQRGTSLTIQCQVDSQVTMMFWYRQQPGQSLTLIATANQGSEATYESGFVIDKFPISRPNLTFSTLTVSNMSPEDSSIYLCSVRGPNEKLFFGSGTQLSVL.

This rearrangement joins TRBV30 to TRBJ1-1; D might be TRBD1 (5 bases). Germline lookup yields CDR1 GTSNPN and CDR2 SVGIG (reference sequence). The CDR3 length is 14 residues. Trimming removed 0 bases at V and 9 bases at J, with 17 bases between. Here the CDR3 reads CAWSVPSPRVKAFF. Here the CDR3 DNA reads TGTGCCTGGAGTGTACCGTCCCCCAGGGTTAAAGCTTTCTTT. Full variable domain (outside the CDR3, taken from reference TRBV30 and TRBJ1-1): SQTIHQWPATLVQPVGSPLSLECTVEGTSNPNLYWYRQAAGRGLQLLFYSVGIGQISSEVPQNLSASRPQDRQFILSSKKLLLSDSGFYLCAWSVPSPRVKAFFGQGTRLTVV.

This chain joins TRBV10-3 and TRBJ2-5; no clear D. Trimming cost V 8 bases and J 5 bases, with 15 bases left between them. Germline V gives CDR1 ENHRY, CDR2 SYGVKD. This CDR3 has 13 amino acids. The CDR3 DNA is TGTGCCATCGCCCCCAGCGTAGGGGAGACCCAGTACTTC. This codes for CAIAPSVGETQYF.

The sample holds a few counts of this clone. This chain connects TRBV5-1 to TRBJ2-3, with a weak D call TRBD2 (5 bases). The ends were cut back, 2 bases at V and 3 bases at J, with 13 bases in the middle. The CDR3 spans 15 residues. Germline V gives CDR1 SGHRS, CDR2 YFSETQ. The CDR3 DNA sequence: TGCGCCAGCAGCTTCGTGTCTCCGGGGACAGATACGCAGTATTTT. Translated, it gives CASSFVSPGTDTQYF.

The chain couples TRBV29-1 to TRBJ1-2, with 7 bases aligning to TRBD1. The CDR3 is 13 residues long. CDR1 and CDR2 from the germline V gene are SQVTM and ANQGSEA. The junction had 7 bases not matched to a gene; V was cut back by 4 bases and J by 5 bases. The CDR3 is CSVGGGVNYGYTF. The CDR3, as DNA: TGCAGCGTTGGAGGGGGCGTAAATTATGGCTACACCTTC.

This clone has only one observation. The chain links TRBV4-1 to TRBJ2-5; 8 bases map to TRBD2. The CDR3 loop spans 15 amino acids. V gave up 1 base and J gave up 5 bases; unmatched junction bases: 6. Per germline, CDR1 MGHRA and CDR2 YSYEKL. CDR3 nucleotide sequence: TGCGCCAGCAGCCAAGGGGCGGGGGGCGGCGAGACCCAGTACTTC. It is translated as CASSQGAGGGETQYF.